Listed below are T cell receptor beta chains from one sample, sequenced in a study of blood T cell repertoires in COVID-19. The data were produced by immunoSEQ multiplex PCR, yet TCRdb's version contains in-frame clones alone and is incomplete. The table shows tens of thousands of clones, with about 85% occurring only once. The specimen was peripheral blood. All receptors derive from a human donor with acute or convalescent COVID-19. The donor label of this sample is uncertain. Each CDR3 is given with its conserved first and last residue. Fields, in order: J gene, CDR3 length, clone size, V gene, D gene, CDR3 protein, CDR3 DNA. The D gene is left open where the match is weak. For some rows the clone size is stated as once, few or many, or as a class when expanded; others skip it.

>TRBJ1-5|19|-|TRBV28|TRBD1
CASSTHGQGTRFGNQPQHF
TGTGCCAGCAGTACCCATGGACAGGGTACACGCTTTGGGAATCAGCCCCAGCATTTT
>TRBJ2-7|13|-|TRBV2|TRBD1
CASSPGTGFEQYF
TGTGCCAGCAGCCCCGGGACAGGGTTCGAGCAGTACTTC
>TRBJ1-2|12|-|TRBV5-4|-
CASSTDSNGYTF
TGTGCCAGCAGCACGGACAGCAATGGCTACACCTTC
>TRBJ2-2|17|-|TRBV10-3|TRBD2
CASKGTSGRGSTGELFF
TGTGCCAGCAAAGGGACTAGCGGGAGGGGAAGTACCGGGGAGCTGTTTTTT
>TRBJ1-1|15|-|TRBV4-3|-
CASSQDILLVGGAFF
TGCGCCAGCAGCCAAGATATTTTGCTGGTAGGGGGAGCTTTCTTT
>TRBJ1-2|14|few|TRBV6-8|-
CASSYQTGSGGYTF
TGTGCCAGCAGTTACCAGACAGGTTCGGGTGGCTACACCTTC
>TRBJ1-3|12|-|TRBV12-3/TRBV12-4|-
CATQGSGNTIYF
TGTGCCACCCAGGGGTCTGGAAACACCATATATTTT
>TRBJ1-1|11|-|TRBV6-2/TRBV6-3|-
CASSYGGGAFF
TGTGCCAGCAGTTACGGGGGGGGAGCTTTCTTT
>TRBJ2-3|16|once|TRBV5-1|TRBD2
CASSIVAGGDTDTQYF
TGCGCCAGCAGCATAGTAGCGGGGGGGGACACAGATACGCAGTATTTT
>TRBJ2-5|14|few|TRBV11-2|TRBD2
CASSSGLAGETQYF
TGTGCCAGCAGCTCAGGACTAGCAGGAGAGACCCAGTACTTC
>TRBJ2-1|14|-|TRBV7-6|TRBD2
CASSPRRAGNEQFF
TGTGCCAGCAGCCCCAGACGAGCGGGGAATGAGCAGTTCTTC
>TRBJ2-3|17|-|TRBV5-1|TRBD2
CASSLTSGTTGTDTQYF
TGCGCCAGCAGCTTAACTAGCGGGACCACGGGCACAGATACGCAGTATTTT
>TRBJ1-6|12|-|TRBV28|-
CASTGRNSPLHF
TGTGCCAGCACAGGCAGGAATTCACCCCTCCACTTT
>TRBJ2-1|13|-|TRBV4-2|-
CASSQEDWCEQFF
TGTGCCAGCAGCCAAGAAGACTGGTGTGAGCAGTTCTTC
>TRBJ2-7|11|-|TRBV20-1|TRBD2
CSAERGDEQYF
TGCAGTGCCGAACGGGGGGACGAGCAGTACTTC
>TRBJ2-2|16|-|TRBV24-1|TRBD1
CATSDTGGGNTGELFF
TGTGCCACCAGTGATACAGGGGGCGGTAACACCGGGGAGCTGTTTTTT
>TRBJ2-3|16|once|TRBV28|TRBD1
CASSLPGQGSSDTQYF
TGTGCCAGCAGTTTACCGGGACAGGGAAGCTCAGATACGCAGTATTTT
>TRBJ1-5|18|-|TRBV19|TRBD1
CASTSTWGQLNSNQPQHF
TGTGCCAGTACCTCTACTTGGGGACAGTTGAATAGCAATCAGCCCCAGCATTTT
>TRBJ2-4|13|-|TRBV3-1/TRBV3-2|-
CASSPQAKNIQYF
TGTGCCAGCAGCCCCCAGGCCAAAAACATTCAGTACTTC
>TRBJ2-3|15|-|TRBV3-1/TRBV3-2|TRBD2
CASSPSGGEMYTQYF
TGTGCCAGCAGTCCTAGCGGGGGGGAAATGTATACGCAGTATTTT
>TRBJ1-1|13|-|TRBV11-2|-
CASSLTQDTEAFF
TGTGCCAGCAGCTTAACTCAGGACACTGAAGCTTTCTTT
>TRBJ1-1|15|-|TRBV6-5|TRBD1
CASSLNQGAFTEAFF
TGTGCCAGCAGTTTAAATCAGGGGGCGTTCACTGAAGCTTTCTTT